The present entry profiles one TCR beta chain with its context. Antigen: not known. The entry originates in a study of T cells in Graves' hyperthyroidism and ophthalmopathy. RNA transcripts served as the template for amplifying TCR beta CDR3 regions. Initially, a first-round RT-PCR of the TCR CDR3 employed the HTBI primer set. TCRdb used MiXCR to reprocess the multiplex PCR reads, holding one entry per CDR3 protein. The table includes roughly 250,000 distinct CDR3 sequences, less than 15% detected once. Trimming took off 1 base at V and 2 bases at J, with 13 bases between the two ends. The CDR3 runs to 16 residues. Germline CDR1 is KGHSH and CDR2 is LQKENI. General study points: In the analysis, a 13 V-J model separated ophthalmopathy from stable hyperthyroidism.

Patients aged 18 to 65 had newly diagnosed hyperthyroidism lasting under 2 months. Clinical symptoms, serum thyroxine and TRAb, thyroid ultrasound and orbital computed tomography were used for the diagnoses. PBMCs were obtained from 9.5 to 10 ml fresh peripheral blood. This TCR derives from a woman aged 40 to 49 with Graves' hyperthyroidism that later progressed to Graves' ophthalmopathy. Specimen: blood. The chain joins TRBV18 to TRBJ2-3; the D gene is possibly TRBD2 (6 bases). The CDR3 DNA follows: TGTGCCAGCTCACCACGACGTAGCGGAGTCACAGATACGCAGTATTTT. Its translation: CASSPRRSGVTDTQYF.